These 25 T cell receptor beta chains were all obtained from the same sample, sequenced in a study of shared clonotypes between healthy human individuals. Sequencing used immunoSEQ multiplex PCR; TCRdb keeps in-frame clones, though not all of them. The top ten clones hold more than 10% of a sample with hundreds of thousands of clones, roughly 80% of them seen once. Sequencing was carried out using PBMCs. The receptors originated from a woman aged 40 to 50 in good health. Some clones in this sample may be carry-over from other donors' samples.

With respect to this clone: The sample carries other DNA sequences with the same CDR3. The J gene is TRBJ2-3, the V gene TRBV28; 7 positions match TRBD1. Germline CDR1 and CDR2: MDHEN and SYDVKM. The length of the CDR3 is 12 residues. J lost 1 base, V lost 9 bases, and 1 base had no gene match. The CDR3 reads CASTGGTDTQYF. DNA of the CDR3: TGTGCCAGTACAGGGGGCACAGATACGCAGTATTTT.

In nucleotides, the CDR3 is TGCGCCAGCAGCTTGGGACTAGACCCCTGGGACGAGCAGTACTTC. Protein sequence: CASSLGLDPWDEQYF. The V gene is TRBV5-1, the J gene TRBJ2-7; the D gene is possibly TRBD2 (6 bases). This CDR3 has 15 residues. Trimming pared 0 bases from V and 5 bases from J, leaving 15 bases between. Germline V gives CDR1 SGHRS, CDR2 YFSETQ.

The chain combines TRBV30 with TRBJ2-2, with 7 bases lining up with TRBD2. CDR3 size: 13 residues. With 5 bases clipped from V and 3 bases from J, the junction kept 3 bases outside the gene matches. The germline V gene encodes CDR1 GTSNPN and CDR2 SVGIG (reference sequence). The CDR3 DNA reads TGTGCCTGGGGGACTACTTACACCGGGGAGCTGTTTTTT. Its translation: CAWGTTYTGELFF.

This chain uses TRBV5-1 with TRBJ2-2, with TRBD2 matching over 7 bases. J lost 5 bases, V lost 4 bases, and 2 bases had no gene match. Germline V gives CDR1 SGHRS, CDR2 YFSETQ. The CDR3 spans 13 residues. The CDR3 DNA follows: TGCGCCAGCAGCCCCGGGGGGACCGGGGAGCTGTTTTTT. Its translation: CASSPGGTGELFF.

This clone was recorded at least ten times. V and J are TRBV7-9 and TRBJ2-4; D not certain. Germline V gives CDR1 SEHNR, CDR2 FQNEAQ (reference sequence). The CDR3 is 14 residues long. The germline V and J ends were trimmed by 1 base and 4 bases, with 8 bases remaining between them. The CDR3 sequence: CASSLGTAKNIQYF. In DNA, the CDR3 is TGTGCCAGCAGCTTAGGGACGGCAAAAAACATTCAGTACTTC.

This chain uses TRBV4-3 with TRBJ2-1; tentatively, D is TRBD1 or TRBD2 (5 bases each). The germline V gene encodes CDR1 LGHNA and CDR2 YSLEER. Trimming cost V 1 base and J 4 bases, with 8 bases left between them. The CDR3 runs to 14 residues. The CDR3 sequence is CASSQGGGYNEQFF. The CDR3 nucleotides read TGCGCCAGCAGCCAAGGTGGGGGATACAATGAGCAGTTCTTC.

The chain is built from TRBV15 and TRBJ2-1; D assignment may be TRBD1 or TRBD2 (5 bases each). Trimming removed 1 base from V and 1 base from J, with 8 bases in between. The CDR3 is 15 residues long. Germline values: CDR1 LNHNV, CDR2 YYDKDF (reference sequence). Here the CDR3 DNA reads TGTGCCACCAGCAGAGTTGGGGGTTCCTACAATGAGCAGTTCTTC. Amino acids: CATSRVGGSYNEQFF. The complete variable domain, with remaining parts taken from reference TRBV15 and TRBJ2-1, reads DAMVIQNPRYQVTQFGKPVTLSCSQTLNHNVMYWYQQKSSQAPKLLFHYYDKDFNNEADTPDNFQSRRPNTSFCFLDIRSPGLGDTAMYLCATSRVGGSYNEQFFGPGTRLTVL.

The genes are TRBV6-1 and TRBJ2-7; D remains unclear. The V gene's germline CDR1 is MNHNS and CDR2 SASEGT. V lost 8 bases and J lost 3, with 14 bases in between. The CDR3 spans 13 residues. The CDR3 DNA sequence: TGTGCCAGCGGGTTGTCGATGCGCTACGAGCAGTACTTC. Translation: CASGLSMRYEQYF.

The chain's CDR3 is CASSDRWERVVGELFF. Written as DNA, the CDR3 is TGTGCCAGCAGTGATCGGTGGGAGCGGGTGGTCGGGGAGCTGTTTTTT. The V gene is TRBV2, the J gene TRBJ2-2; TRBD2 might be the D (6 bases). The V and J ends lost 3 bases and 7 bases respectively, with 18 bases between them. Per the germline V gene, CDR1 is SNHLY and CDR2 is FYNNEI. CDR3 size: 16 residues.

This clone showed up just once. The V call is TRBV5-1, the J call TRBJ2-5; D gene unclear. V lost 2 bases and J lost 5, with 7 bases in between. Germline V gene sequence: CDR1 SGHRS, CDR2 YFSETQ. This CDR3 region has 12 residues. The CDR3 spells CASSFPSETQYF. CDR3 nucleotide sequence: TGCGCCAGCAGCTTTCCGTCGGAGACCCAGTACTTC.

The chain carries TRBV27 and TRBJ2-7; D ambiguous. Trimming removed 6 bases at V and 2 bases at J, with 11 bases between. The V gene's germline CDR1 is MNHEY and CDR2 SMNVEV (reference sequence). The CDR3 length is 13 residues. The CDR3, as DNA: TGTGCCAGCAGGGCGACTGCGACCTACGAGCAGTACTTC. Amino acids: CASRATATYEQYF.

In regard to this clone: Additional DNA sequences in this sample encode the identical CDR3. This chain connects TRBV27 to TRBJ1-4, with 9 bases identical to TRBD1. V shed 2 bases and J 7 bases; nucleotides not matched to a gene: 2. Germline lookup yields CDR1 MNHEY and CDR2 SMNVEV (reference sequence). The CDR3 spans 14 residues. The CDR3 DNA reads TGTGCCAGCAGTTTAACAGGGGGCGGTGAAAAACTGTTTTTT. It encodes CASSLTGGGEKLFF.

Concerning this clone itself: A much larger clonotype is one base distant, so this may be a read error. The chain joins TRBV5-4 to TRBJ2-5; TRBD1 aligns across 7 bases. This CDR3 has 15 amino acids. Germline loops: CDR1 SGHNT, CDR2 YYREEE (reference sequence). CDR3 bases: TGTGCCAGCAGCCCGGGGTTAGGGGGCACGGAGACCCTGTACTTC. Residues: CASSPGLGGTETLYF.

This clone showed up just once. The likely explanation is a read error, given a far larger clone one base away. The V and J genes are TRBV7-4 and TRBJ1-2, with 7 bases fitting TRBD1. The V and J ends lost 5 bases and 3 bases, in that order; junction bases with no gene match: 6. Germline loops: CDR1 SGHVT, CDR2 SQSDAQ. The CDR3 covers 14 residues. As DNA, the CDR3 is TGTGCCAGCAGCCCCGGCAGGGGGGACTATGGCTACACCTTC. This translates into CASSPGRGDYGYTF.

DNA for the CDR3: TGTGCCAGCAGGCCCGGGCAGGGGTTCACCGGGGAGCTGTTTTTT. Its translation: CASRPGQGFTGELFF. The V and J genes are TRBV28 and TRBJ2-2; D is possibly TRBD1 (6 bases). Trimming removed 6 bases from V and 4 bases from J, with 15 bases in between. CDR1 MDHEN and CDR2 SYDVKM come from the germline V gene. This CDR3 is built from 15 residues.

Concerning this clone itself: A much more abundant neighbour one base away suggests this may be a read error. The V and J genes are TRBV6-5 and TRBJ2-7, with 11 bases identical to TRBD2. Looked up from germline, CDR1 is MNHEY and CDR2 is SVGAGI. CDR3 length equals 15 residues. J was trimmed by 0 bases and V by 6 bases; bases with no gene match: 4. CDR3 in DNA: TGTGCCAGCAGCAGGACTAGCGGGCTCTCCTACGAGCAGTACTTC. As protein: CASSRTSGLSYEQYF.

In this sample, this clone turned up a few times. The CDR3, as DNA: TGTGCCAGCAGCCAAGAGCCCGGGACTAGCGGTTACGAGCAGTACTTC. This translates into CASSQEPGTSGYEQYF. The gene calls are TRBV4-2 and TRBJ2-7, with TRBD2 matching 11 bases. This CDR3 spans 16 amino acids. J gave up 4 bases and V 0 bases, and 5 bases lay outside the gene matches. CDR1 is LGHNA and CDR2 is YNFKEQ in the germline V gene.

The rearrangement uses TRBV7-2 and TRBJ1-3, with D tentatively TRBD1 (6 bases). The CDR3 runs to 17 residues. V was pared by 1 base and J by 0 bases, with 13 bases between. CDR1 SGHTA and CDR2 FQGNSA come from the germline V gene. The chain's CDR3 is CASSLVGGQTSGNTIYF. The CDR3 DNA follows: TGTGCCAGCAGCTTAGTAGGGGGACAAACCTCTGGAAACACCATATATTTT.

This clone came up many times. V and J are TRBV19 and TRBJ2-6; a possible D gene is TRBD1 (6 bases). The CDR3 length is 15 residues. Germline CDR1 LNHDA, CDR2 SQIVND (reference sequence). V was clipped by 3 bases and J by 3 bases, with 9 bases between them. CDR3 DNA sequence: TGTGCCAGTAGTATTCGGACAGATGGGGCCAACGTCCTGACTTTC. Protein: CASSIRTDGANVLTF.

The gene calls are TRBV5-1 and TRBJ2-2; the D call may be TRBD1 or TRBD2 (5 bases each). The germline gives CDR1 SGHRS, CDR2 YFSETQ. The ends were cut back, 3 bases at V and 4 bases at J, with 13 bases in the middle. The CDR3 extends over 15 amino acids. CDR3 DNA sequence: TGCGCCAGCAGCTCCGCTGGGGGAATCACCGGGGAGCTGTTTTTT. Amino acid sequence: CASSSAGGITGELFF.

The chain links TRBV2 to TRBJ1-6, with unresolved D. CDR3 length: 13 amino acids. Trimming stripped 7 bases from V and 1 base from J, with 5 bases between. From germline, CDR1 is SNHLY and CDR2 FYNNEI. DNA of the CDR3: TGTGCCAGCAAGAAGTCCTATAATTCACCCCTCCACTTT. Translating it yields CASKKSYNSPLHF.

Note on this clone: A far larger clone is one nucleotide away, so this likely arose from a read error. The J gene is TRBJ1-5, the V gene TRBV30; no reliable D call. CDR1 is GTSNPN, CDR2 SVGIG, per germline (reference sequence). The V gene lost 1 base and the J gene lost 6 bases, with 7 bases spanning the gap. This CDR3 comprises 12 residues. The CDR3 nucleotides read TGTGCCTGGAGTGCACAAAGTCAGCCCCAGCATTTT. Protein sequence: CAWSAQSQPQHF.

This clone was seen a few times. The sample has other DNA sequences that encode this CDR3 too. In DNA, the CDR3 is TGTGCCAGCAGCCCGGGACTGGGGTACGAGCAGTACTTC. This codes for CASSPGLGYEQYF. This chain uses TRBV27 with TRBJ2-7, with a tentative D call TRBD2 (6 bases). The germline V gene encodes CDR1 MNHEY and CDR2 SMNVEV (reference sequence). With 6 bases removed from V and 4 bases from J, the gap between germline ends came to 13 bases. The CDR3 length is 13 residues.

The V gene is TRBV30, the J gene TRBJ2-5; D is perhaps TRBD2 (6 bases). CDR3 length: 14 residues. Trimming shortened V by 0 bases and J by 5 bases, and 13 bases separated the two germline ends. CDR1 is GTSNPN and CDR2 is SVGIG in the germline V gene (reference sequence). The CDR3: CAWSVRRVRETQYF. CDR3 coding DNA: TGTGCCTGGAGTGTAAGGAGGGTACGTGAGACCCAGTACTTC.

This clone was seen once. The chain uses TRBV9 and TRBJ1-3; D is perhaps TRBD1 (6 bases). The CDR3 spans 14 residues. Between the trimmed V and J ends, which lost 4 bases and 0 bases, there was a span of 8 bases. Per the germline V gene, CDR1 is SGDLS and CDR2 is YYNGEE. CDR3 protein: CASSQQGSGNTIYF. In nucleotides, the CDR3 is TGTGCCAGCAGCCAACAGGGCTCTGGAAACACCATATATTTT.